The clone carrying this T cell receptor beta chain was detected only once. Source study methods: It was from reference gene primer amplification that nucleated cell counts were estimated. Method: immunoSEQ multiplex PCR; TCRdb's copy keeps in-frame clones and lacks some. Clone size and the V and J calls come from that table; the DNA yielded D and trimming. The sample holds over 200,000 clones, roughly 90% seen once. This sample was included in a study of blood T cell repertoires in COVID-19. Study information: Whether acute or convalescent, the COVID-19 samples came from the United States, Italy and Spain.

The sequence was collected from a woman aged 40 to 55 with acute or convalescent COVID-19. Sequencing was performed on peripheral blood.

CDR3 sequence reads: CASSVGQANYGYTF. In nucleotides, the CDR3 is TGTGCCAGCAGCGTAGGGCAGGCTAACTATGGCTACACCTTC. The chain joins TRBV9 to TRBJ1-2; no clear D gene. Germline CDR1 and CDR2: SGDLS and YYNGEE. Trimming removed 0 bases from V and 0 bases from J, with 6 bases in between. The CDR3 is 14 amino acids. Filled out from reference TRBV9 and TRBJ1-2, the complete variable domain reads DSGVTQTPKHLITATGQRVTLRCSPRSGDLSVYWYQQSLDQGLQFLIQYYNGEERAKGNILERFSAQQFPDLHSELNLSSLELGDSALYFCASSVGQANYGYTFGSGTRLTVV.